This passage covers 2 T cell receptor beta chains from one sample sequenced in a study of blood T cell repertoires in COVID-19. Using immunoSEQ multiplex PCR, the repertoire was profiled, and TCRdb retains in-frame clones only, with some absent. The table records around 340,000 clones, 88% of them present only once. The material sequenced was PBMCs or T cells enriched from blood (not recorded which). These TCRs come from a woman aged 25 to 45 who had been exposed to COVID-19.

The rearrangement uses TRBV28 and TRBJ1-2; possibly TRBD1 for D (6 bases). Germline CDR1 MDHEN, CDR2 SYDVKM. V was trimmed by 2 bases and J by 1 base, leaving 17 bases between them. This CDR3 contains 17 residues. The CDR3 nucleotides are TGTGCCAGCAGTTTAGGGGGCGGCAGGGGCAATAACTATGGCTACACCTTC. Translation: CASSLGGGRGNNYGYTF.

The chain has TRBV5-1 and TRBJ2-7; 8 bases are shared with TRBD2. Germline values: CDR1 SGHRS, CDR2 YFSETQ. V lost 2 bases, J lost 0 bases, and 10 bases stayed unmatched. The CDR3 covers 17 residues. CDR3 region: CASSFGLAGSSSYEQYF. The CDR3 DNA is TGCGCCAGCAGCTTCGGCCTAGCGGGCTCGAGCTCCTACGAGCAGTACTTC.